The 25 T cell receptor beta chains below all came from one sample that was sequenced in a study of T cell responses to AZD1222 COVID-19 vaccine. TCRdb keeps only in-frame clones here, not all; method: immunoSEQ multiplex PCR. The table has 110,000 to 150,000 clones, 85% to 95% seen once; the top ten hold about 8.6%. Source: peripheral blood, taken on day 0 of AZD1222 vaccination. The receptors here all came from an adult in good health.

The chain uses TRBV9 and TRBJ2-3; D remains ambiguous. Germline CDR1 is SGDLS and CDR2 is YYNGEE. The CDR3 runs to 13 residues. The V end was cut by 2 bases, the J end by 5 bases, with 9 bases between. The CDR3 protein is CASSVSPQDTQYF. In DNA, the CDR3 is TGTGCCAGCAGCGTGTCTCCCCAAGATACGCAGTATTTT.

This chain joins TRBV29-1 and TRBJ1-5; maybe TRBD1 (5 bases). V was clipped by 7 bases and J by 6 bases, with 16 bases between them. Per germline, CDR1 SQVTM and CDR2 ANQGSEA. This CDR3 has 13 amino acids. In DNA, the CDR3 is TGCAGCGCTGCAGACAGCCTTGGTCAGCCCCAGCATTTT. This codes for CSAADSLGQPQHF.

This clone was observed a handful of times. The V call is TRBV18, the J call TRBJ1-3; D not resolved. Germline loops: CDR1 KGHSH, CDR2 LQKENI. V lost 0 bases to trimming and J lost 4 bases, with 10 bases between them. The CDR3 runs 15 residues. CDR3 DNA sequence: TGTGCCAGCTCACCACCGGGCAGAGCGGGAAACACCATATATTTT. Translating it yields CASSPPGRAGNTIYF. Full variable domain (rest looked up from reference TRBV18 and TRBJ1-3): NAGVMQNPRHLVRRRGQEARLRCSPMKGHSHVYWYRQLPEEGLKFMVYLQKENIIDESGMPKERFSAEFPKEGPSILRIQQVVRGDSAAYFCASSPPGRAGNTIYFGEGSWLTVV.

The rearrangement links TRBV9 to TRBJ1-4; no firm D call. Per the germline V gene, CDR1 is SGDLS and CDR2 is YYNGEE. V was clipped by 0 bases and J by 5 bases, with 11 bases between them. The CDR3 has 15 amino acids. CDR3 in amino acids: CASSVDVGRNEKLFF. Written as DNA, the CDR3 is TGTGCCAGCAGCGTAGATGTGGGTCGGAATGAAAAACTGTTTTTT.

The rearrangement uses TRBV9 and TRBJ1-3, with 9 positions matching TRBD1. CDR1 SGDLS and CDR2 YYNGEE come from the germline V gene. With V trimmed by 4 bases and J by 7 bases, 6 bases remained unmatched. This CDR3 has 14 residues. The CDR3 loop reads CASSFGTGRNTIYF. DNA of the CDR3: TGTGCCAGCAGCTTCGGGACAGGGAGGAACACCATATATTTT.

This sequence joins TRBV7-3 and TRBJ1-2, with 9 nucleotides matching TRBD1. Germline V CDR1 and CDR2: SGHTA, FQGTGA. This CDR3 is built from 14 residues. The junction had 8 bases not matched to a gene; V was cut back by 5 bases and J by 7 bases. The CDR3 region is CASSHRDRESGYTF. The CDR3 DNA reads as TGTGCCAGCAGCCACCGGGACAGGGAATCTGGCTACACCTTC. Drawing the rest from reference TRBV7-3 and TRBJ1-2, the complete variable domain is GAGVSQTPSNKVTEKGKYVELRCDPISGHTALYWYRQSLGQGPEFLIYFQGTGAADDSGLPNDRFFAVRPEGSVSTLKIQRTERGDSAVYLCASSHRDRESGYTFGSGTRLTVV.

This clone is a singleton in its sample. The J gene is TRBJ1-5, the V gene TRBV6-5, with a possible D match to TRBD1 (6 bases). Looked up from germline, CDR1 is MNHEY and CDR2 is SVGAGI. The CDR3 is made up of 13 amino acids. CDR3 nucleotides: TGTGCAGCGAGGGGGTTGAGCAATCAGCCCCAGCATTTT. The encoded protein is CAARGLSNQPQHF.

The rearrangement joins TRBV6-4 to TRBJ1-6; D not resolved. This CDR3 contains 18 residues. V lost 5 bases, J lost 5 bases, and 22 bases lay in between. Per the germline V gene, CDR1 is MRHNA and CDR2 is SNTAGT. The chain's CDR3 is CASSISFSGHNHNSPLHF. In DNA form, the CDR3 reads TGTGCCAGCAGTATATCTTTTTCAGGCCACAACCATAATTCACCCCTCCACTTT.

The chain is built from TRBV6-2 or TRBV6-3 and TRBJ1-2; D is undetermined. Trimming took 1 base from V and 6 from J, leaving 18 bases between them. This CDR3 spans 16 amino acids. From germline, CDR1 is MNHEY and CDR2 SVGEGT. The CDR3 DNA is TGTGCCAGCAGTTACTTAAGGATGGGAGGAGAGGATGGCTACACCTTC. Protein product: CASSYLRMGGEDGYTF.

The chain links TRBV28 to TRBJ1-1; D gene uncertain. The CDR3 is 11 residues long. Germline V gene data show CDR1 as MDHEN and CDR2 as SYDVKM. V lost 10 bases and J lost 0, with 6 bases in between. CDR3 in amino acids: CATQLNTEAFF. The CDR3 DNA follows: TGTGCCACCCAATTGAACACTGAAGCTTTCTTT. Using reference TRBV28 and TRBJ1-1 for the parts outside the CDR3, the full variable domain is DVKVTQSSRYLVKRTGEKVFLECVQDMDHENMFWYRQDPGLGLRLIYFSYDVKMKEKGDIPEGYSVSREKKERFSLILESASTNQTSMYLCATQLNTEAFFGQGTRLTVV.

The chain recombines TRBV5-1 with TRBJ2-5, with a weak D call TRBD2 (7 bases). CDR3 length: 14 amino acids. CDR1 is SGHRS and CDR2 is YFSETQ in the germline V gene. Trimming removed 0 bases at V and 4 bases at J, with 10 bases between. DNA of the CDR3: TGCGCCAGCAGCTTGGCGGGGGGCGGAGAGACCCAGTACTTC. As protein: CASSLAGGGETQYF.

The rearrangement uses TRBV19 and TRBJ1-5; a possible D gene is TRBD1 (6 bases). The CDR3 is 14 residues long. The V end was cut by 4 bases, the J end by 5 bases, with 12 bases between. Germline-derived CDR1 and CDR2 are LNHDA and SQIVND (reference sequence). CDR3 sequence: CASSNQGTDQPQHF. CDR3 nucleotide sequence: TGTGCCAGTAGTAATCAGGGGACCGATCAGCCCCAGCATTTT.

The chain combines TRBV19 with TRBJ2-3, with 7 positions matching TRBD1. The CDR3 is 17 amino acids. The germline V gene has CDR1 LNHDA and CDR2 SQIVND (reference sequence). J was trimmed by 2 bases and V by 4 bases; bases with no gene match: 12. CDR3 DNA sequence: TGTGCCAGTAGTACTTGGGACAGCCTTTCCTACACAGATACGCAGTATTTT. It yields the protein CASSTWDSLSYTDTQYF.

This chain joins TRBV7-2 and TRBJ1-1; D may be TRBD1 (6 bases). The CDR3 contains 16 residues. Trimming shortened V by 3 bases and J by 3 bases, and 17 bases separated the two germline ends. The germline V gene encodes CDR1 SGHTA and CDR2 FQGNSA. The CDR3 region has the DNA TGTGCCAGCAGCTTCCGACGAACAGGGCTAGACACTGAAGCTTTCTTT. Translated: CASSFRRTGLDTEAFF.

Details on this clone: Other DNA sequences within the sample encode an identical CDR3. This chain uses TRBV7-8 with TRBJ2-7; TRBD1 agrees at 9 bases. Germline V gene lookup returns CDR1 SGHVS and CDR2 FQNEAQ. After removal of 5 bases from V and 3 bases from J, the junction contained 5 bases not matched to a gene. The CDR3 consists of 14 residues. The CDR3: CASSPRDRVYEQYF. CDR3 in DNA: TGTGCCAGCAGCCCGAGGGACAGGGTCTACGAGCAGTACTTC.

This rearrangement joins TRBV11-2 to TRBJ1-2, with 7 bases that match TRBD1. V was clipped by 3 bases and J by 7 bases; unmatched bases: 14. The length of the CDR3 is 16 residues. Germline CDR1 reads SGHAT; CDR2 reads FQNNGV. The CDR3 DNA reads as TGTGCCAGCAGCTTGGGGAGGCCAGGGGGTCGTTTTGGCTACACCTTC. Residues: CASSLGRPGGRFGYTF.

This chain joins TRBV4-3 and TRBJ1-2; D is perhaps TRBD1 (5 bases). The CDR3 consists of 14 residues. CDR1 LGHNA and CDR2 YSLEER come from the germline V gene. The ends were cut back, 0 bases at V and 4 bases at J, with 9 bases in the middle. The CDR3 here is CASSQDSGTYGYTF. The CDR3 DNA reads TGCGCCAGCAGCCAAGATTCCGGGACCTATGGCTACACCTTC.

The chain has TRBV11-3 and TRBJ1-2; 10 positions agree with TRBD1. The germline V gene encodes CDR1 SGHNT and CDR2 YENEEA. After removal of 4 bases from V and 6 bases from J, the junction contained 2 bases not matched to a gene. The CDR3 extends over 13 amino acids. Here the CDR3 reads CASSYDRGHGYTF. Written as DNA, the CDR3 is TGTGCCAGCAGCTACGACAGGGGGCATGGCTACACCTTC. Based on the CDR3 plus reference TRBV11-3 and TRBJ1-2, the full variable domain is EAGVVQSPRYKIIEKKQPVAFWCNPISGHNTLYWYLQNLGQGPELLIRYENEEAVDDSQLPKDRFSAERLKGVDSTLKIQPAELGDSAVYLCASSYDRGHGYTFGSGTRLTVV.

The CDR3 DNA follows: TGTGCCAGCAGCTTAGTAGCACAAACTCGGTCGAACACCGGGGAGCTGTTTTTT. This gives the protein CASSLVAQTRSNTGELFF. The rearrangement uses TRBV7-9 and TRBJ2-2; D unresolved. This CDR3 has 18 amino acids. Germline V gives CDR1 SEHNR, CDR2 FQNEAQ (reference sequence). The V end was cut by 1 base, the J end by 0 bases, with 15 bases between.

The gene calls are TRBV10-3 and TRBJ1-5; maybe TRBD1 (5 bases). CDR1 and CDR2 from the germline V gene are ENHRY and SYGVKD. With 4 bases removed from V and 6 bases from J, the gap between germline ends came to 16 bases. The CDR3 contains 15 residues. For the CDR3, the DNA is TGTGCCATCAGTGGGGTCCAGGGTAGGGGTCAGCCCCAGCATTTT. Encoded protein: CAISGVQGRGQPQHF.

The V and J genes are TRBV9 and TRBJ1-4; D might be TRBD1 (6 bases). V lost 5 bases and J 7 bases, leaving 15 bases between the germline ends. The V gene's germline CDR1 is SGDLS and CDR2 YYNGEE. The CDR3 runs to 14 residues. CDR3 amino acids: CASSPQGAGEKLFF. CDR3 DNA sequence: TGTGCCAGCAGTCCACAGGGTGCGGGTGAAAAACTGTTTTTT.

The chain is built from TRBV5-4 and TRBJ2-7; D gene ambiguous. Trimming cost V 2 bases and J 3 bases, with 15 bases left between them. The CDR3 is 15 amino acids. CDR1 and CDR2 from the germline V gene are SGHNT and YYREEE (reference sequence). The CDR3 DNA reads TGTGCCAGCAGCTTCTCGGCCACCGCCGACTACGAGCAGTACTTC. It specifies CASSFSATADYEQYF. Filled out from reference TRBV5-4 and TRBJ2-7, the complete variable domain reads ETGVTQSPTHLIKTRGQQVTLRCSSQSGHNTVSWYQQALGQGPQFIFQYYREEENGRGNFPPRFSGLQFPNYSSELNVNALELDDSALYLCASSFSATADYEQYFGPGTRLTVT.

This sequence joins TRBV2 and TRBJ2-5; D unclear. Germline V gene sequence: CDR1 SNHLY, CDR2 FYNNEI. The CDR3 has 11 amino acids. Trimming pared 3 bases from V and 2 bases from J, leaving 1 base between. The CDR3 DNA is TGTGCCAGCAGTGATCAAGAGACCCAGTACTTC. Encoded protein: CASSDQETQYF.

The rearrangement uses TRBV19 and TRBJ2-7, with 7 positions matching TRBD2. The CDR3 is 14 residues long. The V and J ends lost 5 bases and 3 bases, in that order; junction bases with no gene match: 7. CDR1 is LNHDA and CDR2 is SQIVND in the germline V gene (reference sequence). CDR3 amino acids: CASSPGRLVYEQYF. CDR3 nucleotide sequence: TGTGCCAGTAGTCCCGGGAGGTTGGTCTACGAGCAGTACTTC.

V gene TRBV6-1 combines with J gene TRBJ1-1, with a weak D call TRBD1 (6 bases). The germline V and J ends were trimmed by 3 bases and 3 bases, with 14 bases remaining between them. Germline V gene sequence: CDR1 MNHNS, CDR2 SASEGT. CDR3 length: 15 amino acids. The CDR3 region is CASSDRGGRHTEAFF. The CDR3 DNA follows: TGTGCCAGCAGTGATCGGGGGGGCCGGCACACTGAAGCTTTCTTT.